Listed below are T cell receptor beta chains from one sample, sequenced in a study of graft-versus-host responses after intestinal transplantation. Some clones are missing from TCRdb's copy, which holds only in-frame ones; the method was immunoSEQ multiplex PCR. In the table there are 130,000 to 150,000 clones, 85% to 95% of which are singletons. Their cognate antigens are unknown. The source material was unstimulated CD4+ T cells sorted from spleen or lymph node cells, sampled before intestinal transplant. Receptor source: a human donor who received an intestinal transplant. CDR3s include the opening cysteine and the closing phenylalanine or tryptophan. D genes are given only for firm matches. Size values are once, few and many counts, or a class for expanded clones, and some rows have none.

D gene: -
V gene: TRBV5-4
J gene: TRBJ2-1
clone size: -
CDR3 protein: CASSLVSSYNEQFF
CDR3 DNA: TGTGCCAGCAGCTTAGTGAGCTCCTACAATGAGCAGTTCTTC

D gene: -
V gene: TRBV28
J gene: TRBJ2-1
clone size: -
CDR3 protein: CAIGEIGGTGYNEQFF
CDR3 DNA: TGTGCCATCGGGGAAATTGGCGGGACTGGCTACAATGAGCAGTTCTTC

D gene: -
V gene: TRBV6-5
J gene: TRBJ1-5
clone size: -
CDR3 protein: CASSWSGLDNQPQHF
CDR3 DNA: TGTGCCAGCAGTTGGTCAGGGCTCGACAATCAGCCCCAGCATTTT

D gene: -
V gene: TRBV28
J gene: TRBJ1-1
clone size: -
CDR3 protein: CASSPGGGTEAFF
CDR3 DNA: TGTGCCAGCTCTCCCGGAGGGGGCACTGAAGCTTTCTTT

D gene: -
V gene: TRBV10-1
J gene: TRBJ2-7
clone size: -
CDR3 protein: CASSIDSYEQYF
CDR3 DNA: TGCGCCAGCAGTATCGACTCCTACGAGCAGTACTTC

D gene: TRBD1
V gene: TRBV15
J gene: TRBJ2-5
clone size: -
CDR3 protein: CATSRDYAGGLTQETQYF
CDR3 DNA: TGTGCCACCAGCAGAGATTATGCAGGGGGCTTAACACAAGAGACCCAGTACTTC

D gene: -
V gene: TRBV28
J gene: TRBJ1-1
clone size: -
CDR3 protein: CASRGGITEAFF
CDR3 DNA: TGTGCCAGCAGGGGAGGGATCACTGAAGCTTTCTTT

D gene: TRBD2
V gene: TRBV15
J gene: TRBJ2-1
clone size: -
CDR3 protein: CATSRGLAGTNEQFF
CDR3 DNA: TGTGCCACCAGCAGGGGACTAGCGGGGACCAATGAGCAGTTCTTC

D gene: TRBD1
V gene: TRBV2
J gene: TRBJ2-3
clone size: once
CDR3 protein: CASSVQGASADTQYF
CDR3 DNA: TGTGCCAGCAGTGTTCAGGGGGCTAGCGCAGATACGCAGTATTTT

D gene: TRBD2
V gene: TRBV4-3
J gene: TRBJ2-1
clone size: -
CDR3 protein: CASSQATSGGEQFF
CDR3 DNA: TGCGCCAGCAGCCAGGCAACTAGCGGAGGTGAGCAGTTCTTC

D gene: TRBD1
V gene: TRBV27
J gene: TRBJ1-5
clone size: once
CDR3 protein: CASSAWTGRGSNQPQHF
CDR3 DNA: TGTGCCAGCAGTGCCTGGACAGGGCGCGGGAGCAATCAGCCCCAGCATTTT

D gene: -
V gene: TRBV6-5
J gene: TRBJ1-1
clone size: -
CDR3 protein: CASNKGRSKGEAFF
CDR3 DNA: TGTGCCAGCAATAAGGGGAGAAGTAAGGGTGAAGCTTTCTTT

D gene: -
V gene: TRBV28
J gene: TRBJ1-6
clone size: -
CDR3 protein: CASSQTTGKLSPLHF
CDR3 DNA: TGTGCCAGCAGCCAGACAACGGGGAAACTTTCACCCCTCCACTTT

D gene: TRBD2
V gene: TRBV7-3
J gene: TRBJ2-1
clone size: -
CDR3 protein: CASSSYGLAGANEQFF
CDR3 DNA: TGTGCCAGCAGCTCTTACGGACTAGCGGGAGCTAATGAGCAGTTCTTC

D gene: -
V gene: TRBV10-3
J gene: TRBJ1-2
clone size: few
CDR3 protein: CAISLDRTYGYTF
CDR3 DNA: TGTGCCATCAGCTTAGACAGGACCTATGGCTACACCTTC

D gene: -
V gene: TRBV29-1
J gene: TRBJ1-3
clone size: -
CDR3 protein: CSVLVSGNTIYF
CDR3 DNA: TGCAGCGTTCTAGTCTCTGGAAACACCATATATTTT

D gene: -
V gene: TRBV19
J gene: TRBJ2-3
clone size: -
CDR3 protein: CASSSAEGGTDTQYF
CDR3 DNA: TGTGCCAGTAGTTCGGCCGAGGGGGGCACAGATACGCAGTATTTT

D gene: -
V gene: TRBV14
J gene: TRBJ2-1
clone size: once
CDR3 protein: CASSQDSNEQFF
CDR3 DNA: TGTGCCAGCAGCCAAGATTCCAATGAGCAGTTCTTC

D gene: TRBD2
V gene: TRBV5-4
J gene: TRBJ2-2
clone size: -
CDR3 protein: CASSLSGRQTGELFF
CDR3 DNA: TGTGCCAGCAGCCTAAGCGGGAGACAGACCGGGGAGCTGTTTTTT

D gene: -
V gene: TRBV19
J gene: TRBJ1-5
clone size: few
CDR3 protein: CASSMVVGAGSQPQHF
CDR3 DNA: TGTGCCAGTAGTATGGTGGTGGGGGCAGGGTCCCAGCCCCAGCATTTT

D gene: TRBD2
V gene: TRBV7-8
J gene: TRBJ2-7
clone size: -
CDR3 protein: CASSLASGGPYEQYF
CDR3 DNA: TGTGCCAGCAGCTTAGCATCGGGAGGGCCCTACGAGCAGTACTTC

D gene: -
V gene: TRBV7-7
J gene: TRBJ1-1
clone size: -
CDR3 protein: CASSLEMNTEAFF
CDR3 DNA: TGTGCTAGCAGCTTAGAGATGAACACTGAAGCTTTCTTT

D gene: -
V gene: TRBV6-4
J gene: TRBJ1-1
clone size: -
CDR3 protein: CATGHLNTEAFF
CDR3 DNA: TGTGCCACGGGACACCTGAACACTGAAGCTTTCTTT

D gene: -
V gene: TRBV6-5
J gene: TRBJ2-7
clone size: -
CDR3 protein: CASSTDTHVPYEQYF
CDR3 DNA: TGTGCCAGCAGCACGGACACCCACGTGCCCTACGAGCAGTACTTC

D gene: -
V gene: TRBV4-3
J gene: TRBJ2-2
clone size: -
CDR3 protein: CASSQERRGRYGAGELFF
CDR3 DNA: TGCGCCAGCAGCCAAGAACGGAGGGGGCGATACGGGGCCGGGGAGCTGTTTTTT

D gene: -
V gene: TRBV5-1
J gene: TRBJ1-1
clone size: -
CDR3 protein: CASSETPENTEAFF
CDR3 DNA: TGCGCCAGCAGCGAGACCCCAGAAAACACTGAAGCTTTCTTT

D gene: TRBD1
V gene: TRBV6-9
J gene: TRBJ2-7
clone size: -
CDR3 protein: CASSYGTGTYEQYF
CDR3 DNA: TGTGCCAGCAGTTACGGGACAGGGACCTACGAGCAGTACTTC

D gene: -
V gene: TRBV10-2
J gene: TRBJ1-3
clone size: few
CDR3 protein: CASLRANSGNTIYF
CDR3 DNA: TGCGCCAGCCTCAGGGCGAACTCTGGAAACACCATATATTTT

D gene: TRBD2
V gene: TRBV4-2
J gene: TRBJ2-5
clone size: -
CDR3 protein: CASSQGRLADNKETQYF
CDR3 DNA: TGTGCCAGCAGCCAAGGGCGACTAGCGGACAACAAAGAGACCCAGTACTTC

D gene: TRBD2
V gene: TRBV7-2
J gene: TRBJ2-7
clone size: -
CDR3 protein: CASSSSSGSSYEQYF
CDR3 DNA: TGTGCCAGCAGCTCCTCTAGCGGTAGCTCCTACGAGCAGTACTTC

D gene: TRBD1
V gene: TRBV15
J gene: TRBJ2-7
clone size: -
CDR3 protein: CATSARDRVTYEQYF
CDR3 DNA: TGTGCCACCAGCGCCCGGGACAGGGTTACCTACGAGCAGTACTTC

D gene: TRBD1
V gene: TRBV7-2
J gene: TRBJ1-6
clone size: -
CDR3 protein: CASSLAAGGDNSPLHF
CDR3 DNA: TGTGCCAGCAGCTTAGCTGCAGGGGGGGATAATTCACCCCTCCACTTT

D gene: TRBD2
V gene: TRBV6-5
J gene: TRBJ2-2
clone size: -
CDR3 protein: CASLAGGPWTGELFF
CDR3 DNA: TGTGCCTCCCTAGCGGGAGGGCCTTGGACCGGGGAGCTGTTTTTT

D gene: -
V gene: TRBV7-9
J gene: TRBJ2-3
clone size: -
CDR3 protein: CASSLAGVADTQYF
CDR3 DNA: TGTGCCAGCAGCTTAGCGGGAGTTGCAGATACGCAGTATTTT

D gene: -
V gene: TRBV23-1
J gene: TRBJ1-5
clone size: -
CDR3 protein: CASSQRGGSQPQHF
CDR3 DNA: TGCGCCAGCAGTCAAAGGGGGGGGAGTCAGCCCCAGCATTTT

D gene: TRBD2
V gene: TRBV7-2
J gene: TRBJ2-1
clone size: -
CDR3 protein: CASGASGRNYNEQFF
CDR3 DNA: TGTGCCAGCGGGGCTAGCGGACGTAACTACAATGAGCAGTTCTTC

D gene: TRBD1
V gene: TRBV2
J gene: TRBJ1-1
clone size: -
CDR3 protein: CASDSTGTGGFMDTEAFF
CDR3 DNA: TGTGCCAGTGACTCTACCGGGACAGGGGGCTTCATGGACACTGAAGCTTTCTTT

D gene: TRBD1
V gene: TRBV28
J gene: TRBJ1-4
clone size: -
CDR3 protein: CASSPGGKEKLFF
CDR3 DNA: TGTGCCAGCTCCCCAGGGGGGAAAGAAAAACTGTTTTTT

D gene: -
V gene: TRBV29-1
J gene: TRBJ1-5
clone size: -
CDR3 protein: CSVEFDSNQPQHF
CDR3 DNA: TGCAGCGTTGAATTTGATAGCAATCAGCCCCAGCATTTT

D gene: TRBD1
V gene: TRBV7-9
J gene: TRBJ1-1
clone size: few
CDR3 protein: CASSLLDRGRAFF
CDR3 DNA: TGTGCCAGCAGCTTGCTCGACAGGGGGCGAGCTTTCTTT

D gene: TRBD2
V gene: TRBV28
J gene: TRBJ2-7
clone size: -
CDR3 protein: CASSWLAGGPEQYF
CDR3 DNA: TGTGCCAGCAGTTGGCTAGCGGGAGGACCCGAGCAGTACTTC

D gene: TRBD1
V gene: TRBV18
J gene: TRBJ1-4
clone size: -
CDR3 protein: CASSPRQGDGEKLFF
CDR3 DNA: TGTGCCAGCTCACCAAGACAGGGGGACGGTGAAAAACTGTTTTTT

D gene: TRBD1
V gene: TRBV27
J gene: TRBJ2-7
clone size: -
CDR3 protein: CASSPYAVGGTASYEQYF
CDR3 DNA: TGTGCCAGCAGTCCCTACGCGGTTGGTGGGACAGCTTCCTACGAGCAGTACTTC

D gene: -
V gene: TRBV5-4
J gene: TRBJ2-5
clone size: once
CDR3 protein: CASSLKPPVQTQYF
CDR3 DNA: TGTGCCAGCAGCTTGAAGCCTCCGGTACAGACCCAGTACTTC

D gene: TRBD1
V gene: TRBV6-1
J gene: TRBJ1-5
clone size: -
CDR3 protein: CASSEVDRSRQPQHF
CDR3 DNA: TGTGCCAGCAGTGAAGTGGACAGGTCACGTCAGCCCCAGCATTTT

D gene: -
V gene: TRBV14
J gene: TRBJ1-2
clone size: -
CDR3 protein: CASSQDGGYDGYTF
CDR3 DNA: TGTGCCAGCAGCCAAGACGGAGGATACGACGGCTACACCTTC

D gene: -
V gene: TRBV6-5
J gene: TRBJ2-4
clone size: -
CDR3 protein: CASSYSRSLAKNIQYF
CDR3 DNA: TGTGCCAGCAGTTACTCTAGGTCCCTAGCCAAAAACATTCAGTACTTC

D gene: -
V gene: TRBV18
J gene: TRBJ1-5
clone size: -
CDR3 protein: CASSPSRDQPQHF
CDR3 DNA: TGTGCCAGCTCACCGTCCAGGGATCAGCCCCAGCATTTT

D gene: TRBD1
V gene: TRBV9
J gene: TRBJ2-3
clone size: -
CDR3 protein: CASSVGQGVRGSTDTQYF
CDR3 DNA: TGTGCCAGCAGCGTAGGTCAGGGGGTGAGGGGTAGCACAGATACGCAGTATTTT

D gene: -
V gene: TRBV25-1
J gene: TRBJ2-5
clone size: -
CDR3 protein: CASSEARGTLGETQYF
CDR3 DNA: TGTGCCAGCAGTGAAGCACGGGGGACCCTTGGGGAGACCCAGTACTTC

D gene: TRBD2
V gene: TRBV4-2
J gene: TRBJ2-7
clone size: once
CDR3 protein: CASSHRGGGLVSYEQYF
CDR3 DNA: TGTGCCAGCAGCCACCGCGGAGGGGGACTAGTCTCCTACGAGCAGTACTTC

D gene: TRBD1
V gene: TRBV6-1
J gene: TRBJ1-4
clone size: -
CDR3 protein: CASGRQGYEKLFF
CDR3 DNA: TGTGCCAGCGGGAGACAGGGTTATGAAAAACTGTTTTTT

D gene: -
V gene: TRBV11-2
J gene: TRBJ1-1
clone size: -
CDR3 protein: CASSPLRGSEAFF
CDR3 DNA: TGTGCCAGCAGCCCCCTACGCGGATCTGAAGCTTTCTTT

D gene: TRBD1
V gene: TRBV6-5
J gene: TRBJ2-7
clone size: -
CDR3 protein: CASTQRDRQYEQYF
CDR3 DNA: TGTGCCAGCACCCAGAGGGACAGACAATACGAGCAGTACTTC

D gene: TRBD1
V gene: TRBV7-3
J gene: TRBJ2-1
clone size: -
CDR3 protein: CASSLDRGLFNEQFF
CDR3 DNA: TGTGCCAGCAGCTTAGATAGGGGGCTCTTTAATGAGCAGTTCTTC

D gene: -
V gene: TRBV18
J gene: TRBJ1-1
clone size: -
CDR3 protein: CASSPRTGNTGEAFF
CDR3 DNA: TGTGCCAGCTCACCACGGACCGGGAACACGGGTGAAGCTTTCTTT

D gene: -
V gene: TRBV19
J gene: TRBJ1-6
clone size: -
CDR3 protein: CASSPVTGSPLHF
CDR3 DNA: TGTGCCAGTAGCCCGGTAACAGGGTCACCCCTCCACTTT

D gene: -
V gene: TRBV4-3
J gene: TRBJ2-2
clone size: -
CDR3 protein: CASSQGGYNGELFF
CDR3 DNA: TGCGCCAGCAGCCAAGGGGGCTACAACGGGGAGCTGTTTTTT

D gene: TRBD2
V gene: TRBV5-6
J gene: TRBJ2-4
clone size: once
CDR3 protein: CASSPAGVPNIQYF
CDR3 DNA: TGTGCCAGCAGCCCCGCGGGGGTCCCCAACATTCAGTACTTC

D gene: TRBD1
V gene: TRBV11-1
J gene: TRBJ2-7
clone size: -
CDR3 protein: CASSLGGQVYEQYF
CDR3 DNA: TGTGCCAGCAGCTTAGGGGGACAGGTCTACGAGCAGTACTTC